The 26 T cell receptor beta chains presented below share a single source sample, sequenced in a study of identical twins. TCRdb re-called the 5' RACE reads through MiXCR, storing one row per CDR3 protein. The data hold hundreds of thousands of distinct CDR3 sequences, with 7.5% observed a single time. This sample was shared with a second study, whose subject was yellow fever vaccine responses in identical twins.

Sequences were obtained from memory (CD45RO+) T cells sorted from blood. The receptors shown here come from a woman aged 18-29 years in good health.

This clonotype has only a few counts. The chain is built from TRBV6-1 and TRBJ2-3; 9 nucleotides align to TRBD2. The CDR3 is made up of 15 amino acids. The ends lost 6 bases at V and 0 bases at J; junction bases unmatched: 4. Germline CDR1 is MNHNS and CDR2 is SASEGT. In nucleotides, the CDR3 is TGTGCCAGCAGACCCCTAGCGGGAAGCACAGATACGCAGTATTTT. Protein: CASRPLAGSTDTQYF.

This clonotype turned up a few times. The CDR3 DNA follows: TGTGCCAGCAGTCCAAGAGCGTCGGGGCTAGCGGGAGGTGAAAACATTCAGTACTTC. Its protein is CASSPRASGLAGGENIQYF. This chain joins TRBV4-2 and TRBJ2-4, with 11 bases matching TRBD2. V shed 6 bases, J shed 5 bases, and the junction held 18 bases outside the gene matches. Per germline, CDR1 LGHNA and CDR2 YNFKEQ. The CDR3 is made up of 19 amino acids.

CDR3 bases: TGCGCCAGCAGCAAGCCGGACATTCCACGGGAAAAACTGTTTTTT. This sequence encodes CASSKPDIPREKLFF. J is TRBJ1-4 and V is TRBV5-1, with a possible D match to TRBD1 (5 bases). Trimming took off 4 bases at V and 8 bases at J, with 18 bases between the two ends. The CDR3 length is 15 residues. Germline values: CDR1 SGHRS, CDR2 YFSETQ.

This clonotype was recorded many times. The chain joins TRBV12-3 or TRBV12-4 to TRBJ2-1; D remains ambiguous. The CDR3 extends over 14 amino acids. The germline V and J ends were trimmed by 5 bases and 0 bases, with 8 bases remaining between them. The CDR3 region has the DNA TGTGCCAGCAGTCTGCTAGACTCCTACAATGAGCAGTTCTTC. Its translation: CASSLLDSYNEQFF.

The V call is TRBV6-6, the J call TRBJ2-7; D may be TRBD1 (6 bases). Germline CDR1 is MNHNY and CDR2 is SVGAGI (reference sequence). CDR3 length equals 13 residues. The V end lost 2 bases, the J end lost 6 bases, and 11 bases lay between the germline ends. CDR3 DNA: TGTGCCAGCAGTTACCTGGGGGCTCGCGAGCAGTACTTC. Encoded protein: CASSYLGAREQYF.

This clonotype came up many times. The chain has TRBV6-6 and TRBJ2-3; D call uncertain. This CDR3 comprises 13 residues. The germline V gene encodes CDR1 MNHNY and CDR2 SVGAGI (reference sequence). V shed 6 bases and J shed 7 bases, with 14 bases lying between them. In DNA, the CDR3 is TGTGCCAGCAGGGCCGAGGTGGTATATACGCAGTATTTT. This translates into CASRAEVVYTQYF.

The V gene is TRBV7-2, the J gene TRBJ2-1, with 8 bases matching TRBD2. J gave up 6 bases and V 1 base, and 5 bases lay outside the gene matches. Germline CDR1 and CDR2: SGHTA and FQGNSA. The CDR3 runs 15 residues. CDR3 coding DNA: TGTGCCAGCAGCTTAGGCGGGGGGTCCCTCAATGAGCAGTTCTTC. This encodes CASSLGGGSLNEQFF.

The chain is built from TRBV2 and TRBJ2-7; D uncertain. Germline V gives CDR1 SNHLY, CDR2 FYNNEI. The CDR3 covers 14 residues. Trimming cost V 1 base and J 11 bases, with 18 bases left between them. The DNA for the CDR3 is TGTGCCAGCAGTGAAGTTTTGGCAGGTCGTGAGAAGTACTTC. It yields the protein CASSEVLAGREKYF.

This chain joins TRBV20-1 and TRBJ2-5; possibly TRBD2 for D (5 bases). The CDR3 consists of 12 residues. The V end lost 5 bases, the J end lost 4 bases, and 11 bases lay between the germline ends. CDR1 and CDR2 (germline): DFQATT, SNEGSKA (reference sequence). The CDR3 DNA sequence: TGCAGTGCTGCAACGGGGTTAGAGACCCAGTACTTC. It specifies CSAATGLETQYF.

In this sample, this clonotype turned up a few times. J is TRBJ2-6 and V is TRBV27; weak D call: TRBD1 (7 bases). Germline V gene data show CDR1 as MNHEY and CDR2 as SMNVEV (reference sequence). This CDR3 has 16 amino acids. The germline V and J ends were trimmed by 11 bases and 5 bases, with 22 bases remaining between them. Here the CDR3 reads CAGHRGGVSRANVLTF. The CDR3 nucleotides are TGTGCCGGCCACAGGGGCGGGGTTTCTCGGGCCAACGTCCTGACTTTC.

The CDR3 DNA sequence: TGTGCCAGCAGCGCCGAGACAGAGCGCTCCTACAATGAGCAGTTCTTC. This encodes CASSAETERSYNEQFF. The chain has TRBV21-1 and TRBJ2-1; the table's D call, TRBD1, has no DNA check behind it. TRBV21-1 is tagged as a pseudogene. The CDR3 extends over 16 amino acids.

This clonotype was observed many times. This chain uses TRBV6-5 with TRBJ2-5, with D maybe TRBD1 (5 bases). The V end was cut by 3 bases, the J end by 2 bases, with 10 bases between. Germline V lookup: CDR1 MNHEY, CDR2 SVGAGI. CDR3 length equals 14 residues. CDR3 residues: CASSYSYRQETQYF. The CDR3 DNA is TGTGCCAGCAGTTATTCTTACAGGCAAGAGACCCAGTACTTC.

Ten or more counts support this clonotype. This chain uses TRBV29-1 with TRBJ1-4, with D hard to call. The CDR3 totals 13 residues. Trimming left V 4 bases short and J 8 bases short, with 14 bases between. Looked up from germline, CDR1 is SQVTM and CDR2 is ANQGSEA. The CDR3 is CSVVILPGEKLFF. The CDR3 bases are TGCAGCGTTGTTATACTGCCGGGGGAAAAACTGTTTTTT. Variable domain in full (rest from reference TRBV29-1 and TRBJ1-4): SAVISQKPSRDICQRGTSLTIQCQVDSQVTMMFWYRQQPGQSLTLIATANQGSEATYESGFVIDKFPISRPNLTFSTLTVSNMSPEDSSIYLCSVVILPGEKLFFGSGTQLSVL.

This clonotype occurred many times. The chain carries TRBV12-3 or TRBV12-4 and TRBJ2-5, with TRBD1 identical over 10 bases. With 4 bases clipped from V and 5 bases from J, the junction kept 7 bases outside the gene matches. The length of the CDR3 is 15 residues. CDR3 in DNA: TGTGCCAGCAGTTCGGACAGGGGGGCGTGGGAGACCCAGTACTTC. Its protein is CASSSDRGAWETQYF.

The chain recombines TRBV7-9 with TRBJ2-1; 8 bases line up with TRBD2. The CDR3 has 15 residues. V trimming: 5 bases; J trimming: 5 bases; junction bases outside the gene matches: 8. Germline V gives CDR1 SEHNR, CDR2 FQNEAQ (reference sequence). CDR3 in DNA: TGTGCCAGCAGCCCCCCAGGCGGGGGGAACAATGAGCAGTTCTTC. Protein sequence: CASSPPGGGNNEQFF.

Only a few counts were recorded for this clonotype. The chain is built from TRBV7-8 and TRBJ2-7, with 7 bases lining up with TRBD2. Germline CDR1 and CDR2: SGHVS and FQNEAQ. The CDR3 sequence is 15 residues long. The V gene end was trimmed by 1 base and the J gene end by 6 bases; junction bases not matched to a gene: 9. CDR3 in amino acids: CASSLGGRAGGEQYF. The CDR3 DNA follows: TGTGCCAGCAGCTTAGGGGGGAGGGCCGGTGGCGAGCAGTACTTC. The variable domain in full, with the rest retrieved from reference TRBV7-8 and TRBJ2-7, is GAGVSQSPRYKVAKRGQDVALRCDPISGHVSLFWYQQALGQGPEFLTYFQNEAQLDKSGLPSDRFFAERPEGSVSTLKIQRTQQEDSAVYLCASSLGGRAGGEQYFGPGTRLTVT.

This clonotype was observed a handful of times. V usage is TRBV24-1 and J usage is TRBJ2-1; 8 bases match TRBD1. CDR3 length equals 16 residues. J lost 7 bases, V lost 4 bases, and 11 bases had no gene match. In germline, CDR1 is KGHDR, CDR2 SFDVKD. The CDR3, as DNA: TGTGCCACCAGTGAATCAGCAGGGGGCGCGAAAAATGAGCAGTTCTTC. This encodes CATSESAGGAKNEQFF.

This clonotype was picked up many times. The gene calls are TRBV27 and TRBJ2-5; 9 bases fit TRBD2. CDR3 length: 16 amino acids. Germline V gives CDR1 MNHEY, CDR2 SMNVEV (reference sequence). Trimming cost V 2 bases and J 1 base; bases outside gene matches: 5. The CDR3 DNA reads TGTGCCAGCAGTTTAGGTAGCGGGAGTCCCCAAGAGACCCAGTACTTC. Its protein product is CASSLGSGSPQETQYF.

The chain joins TRBV2 to TRBJ2-3, with D uncertain. V shed 6 bases and J shed 4 bases, with 20 bases lying between them. Germline CDR1 reads SNHLY; CDR2 reads FYNNEI. This CDR3 comprises 16 residues. The CDR3 reads CASRGFVTGEPDTQYF. The CDR3 nucleotides read TGTGCCAGCAGGGGGTTTGTGACTGGCGAACCAGATACGCAGTATTTT.

This rearrangement joins TRBV2 to TRBJ2-5; TRBD2 matches at 8 bases. The CDR3 has 15 amino acids. In germline, CDR1 is SNHLY, CDR2 FYNNEI. V was pared by 5 bases and J by 5 bases, with 10 bases of the junction left unmatched. The CDR3 coding sequence is TGTGCCAGCAGTATAGCGGGGCAAGGCGGGGAGACCCAGTACTTC. Amino acids: CASSIAGQGGETQYF.

Many counts were recorded for this clonotype. This chain links TRBV10-3 with TRBJ2-7; D gene ambiguous. CDR1 is ENHRY, CDR2 SYGVKD, per germline. The CDR3 totals 14 residues. The V and J ends lost 3 bases and 2 bases respectively, with 11 bases between them. The CDR3 nucleotides are TGTGCCATCAGTGAACAACTAAATACCTACGAGCAGTACTTC. It translates to CAISEQLNTYEQYF.

There are many counts of this clonotype. The chain combines TRBV3-1 with TRBJ1-3, with a possible D match to TRBD1 (6 bases). CDR1 is LGHDT, CDR2 YNNKEL, per germline (reference sequence). This CDR3 has 15 amino acids. Trimming shortened V by 4 bases and J by 0 bases, and 10 bases separated the two germline ends. CDR3 in amino acids: CASSRDMSSGNTIYF. The CDR3 DNA reads TGTGCCAGCAGCCGGGACATGAGCTCTGGAAACACCATATATTTT.

This clonotype has a count of ten or more. The V gene is TRBV3-1, the J gene TRBJ2-2; D is uncertain. This CDR3 is built from 14 residues. Germline CDR1 is LGHDT and CDR2 is YNNKEL (reference sequence). V was pared by 8 bases and J by 6 bases, with 16 bases between. The DNA for the CDR3 is TGTGCCAGCGCCGGGTTGGGGAAGTCCGGGGAGCTGTTTTTT. Its translation: CASAGLGKSGELFF.

In this sample, this clonotype turned up many times. The rearrangement uses TRBV7-2 and TRBJ1-2, with D maybe TRBD1 (5 bases). The CDR3 is 13 amino acids. CDR1 SGHTA and CDR2 FQGNSA come from the germline V gene. V was cut by 1 base and J by 8 bases, with 11 bases left in between. The CDR3 DNA follows: TGTGCCAGCAGCTTAGTTACAGAGGGGGGCTACACCTTC. Its protein product is CASSLVTEGGYTF.

This clonotype turned up a few times. The chain recombines TRBV7-8 with TRBJ1-2; the D is unclear. Germline CDR1 SGHVS, CDR2 FQNEAQ. The CDR3 has 14 amino acids. V shed 4 bases and J shed 3 bases, with 12 bases lying between them. As DNA, the CDR3 is TGTGCCAGCAGCTCAAGGGTCCTGGACTATGGCTACACCTTC. Amino acids: CASSSRVLDYGYTF.

This clonotype has ten or more counts. V usage is TRBV28 and J usage is TRBJ1-3, with TRBD1 matching 8 bases. Trimming cost V 8 bases and J 5 bases; bases outside gene matches: 5. The CDR3 sequence is 13 residues long. Germline V gives CDR1 MDHEN, CDR2 SYDVKM. The CDR3: CASLRTGRNTIYF. CDR3 DNA sequence: TGTGCCAGCCTACGGACAGGGCGAAACACCATATATTTT.